This T cell receptor (beta chain) was sequenced in a study of T cell responses to AZD1222 COVID-19 vaccine. Study findings and constraints: Along spike, vaccine-associated CD4 TCRs were found throughout, with dominance at 160-218 and 743-854. White British ancestry dominated among donors, who included more females, and clonal diversity was possibly underestimated.

As to this clone: Its antigen remains unknown.

CDR3 length: 17 residues. Germline CDR1 is PRHDT and CDR2 is FYEKMQ (reference sequence). With V trimmed by 0 bases and J by 2 bases, 2 bases remained unmatched. Only in-frame clones appear in the TCRdb table, and some are missing; sequencing was by immunoSEQ multiplex PCR. The sample gives about 150,000 clones, about 91% of which show up once; 3.8% is in the top ten. The starting material was peripheral blood, obtained 28 days after the second AZD1222 dose. This TCR came from an adult who received the AZD1222 COVID-19 vaccine. This chain uses TRBV13 with TRBJ2-3, with 13 bases identical to TRBD2. CDR3 in amino acids: CASSLGTSGGNTDTQYF. As DNA, the CDR3 is TGTGCCAGCAGCTTAGGGACTAGCGGGGGGAACACAGATACGCAGTATTTT.